A single sample gave rise to the 31 T cell receptor beta chains below, sequenced in a study of long-term antiretroviral therapy in people with HIV. The authors ran the immunoSEQ assay, v3.0, at survey level. Assay: immunoSEQ multiplex PCR; the TCRdb copy retains only in-frame clones and omits some. The sample yields approximately 20,000 clones, roughly 79% seen once. This specimen consisted of unsorted PBMCs, obtained 2.2 years after starting antiretroviral therapy. The origin of the receptors is a man aged 50-59 years with HIV.

The rearrangement uses TRBV7-6 and TRBJ2-1; a weak D match, TRBD1 (5 bases). The V and J ends lost 3 bases and 11 bases respectively, with 8 bases between them. In germline, CDR1 is SGHVS, CDR2 FNYEAQ. The CDR3 is 11 residues long. This CDR3 reads CASSLGPQQFF. CDR3 DNA: TGTGCCAGCAGCTTGGGGCCACAGCAGTTCTTC.

The rearrangement joins TRBV7-6 to TRBJ2-3, with a weak D call TRBD2 (6 bases). The CDR3 extends over 15 amino acids. CDR1 is SGHVS, CDR2 FNYEAQ, per germline. V was pared by 5 bases and J by 2 bases, with 14 bases between. CDR3 amino acids: CASSLTRGPTDTQYF. The CDR3 nucleotides are TGTGCCAGCAGCCTGACGCGGGGACCCACAGATACGCAGTATTTT.

The chain recombines TRBV7-6 with TRBJ1-1; 7 nucleotides align to TRBD1. The CDR3 spans 14 residues. CDR1 SGHVS and CDR2 FNYEAQ come from the germline V gene. J gave up 1 base and V 5 bases, and 4 bases lay outside the gene matches. CDR3 sequence reads: CASSPGTANTEAFF. The CDR3 DNA is TGTGCCAGCAGCCCCGGGACAGCGAACACTGAAGCTTTCTTT.

The V gene is TRBV27, the J gene TRBJ2-1, with TRBD2 matching 8 bases. Germline assignment: CDR1 MNHEY and CDR2 SMNVEV (reference sequence). Trimming took 5 bases from V and 6 from J; bases not matched to a gene: 3. The CDR3 spans 13 residues. In DNA form, the CDR3 reads TGTGCCAGCAGTCTAGCGGGCGCCAATGAGCAGTTCTTC. This encodes CASSLAGANEQFF.

The sample holds one count of this clone. The gene calls are TRBV28 and TRBJ1-4, with D possibly matching TRBD1 (6 bases). V lost 10 bases and J lost 4, with 22 bases in between. This CDR3 contains 16 residues. Per the germline V gene, CDR1 is MDHEN and CDR2 is SYDVKM. The CDR3 protein is CATGGLGGLINEKLFF. The CDR3 nucleotides read TGTGCCACCGGGGGCCTAGGGGGGCTAATTAATGAAAAACTGTTTTTT.

This chain joins TRBV25-1 and TRBJ2-3; D remains unclear. The germline CDR1 and CDR2 sequences are MGHDK and SYGVNS. Trimming pared 3 bases from V and 4 bases from J, leaving 8 bases between. The CDR3 runs 13 residues. The CDR3 nucleotides are TGTGCCAGCAGTGACTTTGGACCAGATACGCAGTATTTT. Protein sequence: CASSDFGPDTQYF.

The chain combines TRBV4-1 with TRBJ1-2; 9 bases agree with TRBD1. The CDR3 is 16 residues long. The germline V gene has CDR1 MGHRA and CDR2 YSYEKL. Unmatched junction bases numbered 12, after V lost 3 bases and J lost 7 bases. The CDR3 DNA sequence: TGCGCCAGCAGCCACTGGGACAGGGTTAACTATGGTGGCTACACCTTC. Translating gives CASSHWDRVNYGGYTF.

The chain carries TRBV4-1 and TRBJ2-5; perhaps TRBD1 as D (7 bases). The CDR3 extends over 15 amino acids. V was pared by 2 bases and J by 4 bases, with 14 bases between. Germline CDR1 reads MGHRA; CDR2 reads YSYEKL. CDR3 residues: CASSQWGRGAETQYF. The CDR3, as DNA: TGCGCCAGCAGCCAATGGGGCAGGGGGGCAGAGACCCAGTACTTC.

This sequence joins TRBV28 and TRBJ1-4; D is unclear. Germline CDR1 and CDR2: MDHEN and SYDVKM. This CDR3 has 11 amino acids. Trimming took 2 bases from V and 7 from J, leaving 2 bases between them. CDR3: CASSLSEKLFF. CDR3 coding DNA: TGTGCCAGCAGTTTAAGTGAAAAACTGTTTTTT.

The chain employs TRBV28 and TRBJ1-4; TRBD1 matches 8 bases. The CDR3 contains 13 residues. CDR1 is MDHEN, CDR2 SYDVKM, per germline. After removal of 6 bases from V and 6 bases from J, the junction contained 3 bases not matched to a gene. The CDR3 DNA follows: TGTGCCAGCAGGCGGACAGGGTATGAAAAACTGTTTTTT. This encodes CASRRTGYEKLFF.

The rearrangement uses TRBV11-2 and TRBJ2-3; 7 bases agree with TRBD2. Germline V CDR1 and CDR2: SGHAT, FQNNGV. Trimming took 3 bases from V and 1 from J; bases not matched to a gene: 4. The CDR3 extends over 15 amino acids. CDR3 DNA sequence: TGTGCCAGCAGCTTTGGGCTAGCGGGCACAGATACGCAGTATTTT. Translated: CASSFGLAGTDTQYF. Full variable domain (rest looked up from reference TRBV11-2 and TRBJ2-3): EAGVAQSPRYKIIEKRQSVAFWCNPISGHATLYWYQQILGQGPKLLIQFQNNGVVDDSQLPKDRFSAERLKGVDSTLKIQPAKLEDSAVYLCASSFGLAGTDTQYFGPGTRLTVL.

The genes are TRBV5-1 and TRBJ2-1; 13 bases match TRBD2. The CDR3 covers 16 residues. After removal of 3 bases from V and 0 bases from J, the junction contained 0 bases not matched to a gene. Per the germline V gene, CDR1 is SGHRS and CDR2 is YFSETQ. CDR3 in amino acids: CASSWTSGSSYNEQFF. The CDR3 DNA reads as TGCGCCAGCAGCTGGACTAGCGGGAGCTCCTACAATGAGCAGTTCTTC.

The CDR3 region is CASSQDVGVPYEQYF. CDR3 DNA: TGCGCCAGCAGCCAAGATGTGGGAGTTCCCTACGAGCAGTACTTC. The rearrangement joins TRBV4-3 to TRBJ2-7, with D perhaps TRBD2 (5 bases). The ends were cut back, 0 bases at V and 2 bases at J, with 11 bases in the middle. Germline-derived CDR1 and CDR2 are LGHNA and YSLEER. The CDR3 contains 15 residues.

The chain joins TRBV29-1 to TRBJ1-5, with a weak D call TRBD1 (5 bases). V was clipped by 6 bases and J by 3 bases, with 12 bases between them. The CDR3 covers 13 residues. Germline V gene sequence: CDR1 SQVTM, CDR2 ANQGSEA. The CDR3 reads CSVGPGSNQPQHF. The CDR3 nucleotides read TGCAGCGTCGGCCCAGGGTCCAATCAGCCCCAGCATTTT.

The chain combines TRBV27 with TRBJ2-7; no clear D gene. Looked up from germline, CDR1 is MNHEY and CDR2 is SMNVEV (reference sequence). This CDR3 spans 14 amino acids. V lost 3 bases and J 6 bases, leaving 15 bases between the germline ends. The CDR3 protein is CASSLPGPDAEQYF. CDR3 bases: TGTGCCAGCAGTTTGCCGGGTCCCGACGCCGAGCAGTACTTC.

The chain has TRBV5-4 and TRBJ1-2; the match to TRBD1 covers 7 bases. The V segment lost 0 bases and the J segment 5 bases; nucleotides outside the gene matches: 10. CDR3 size: 16 residues. Germline CDR1 is SGHNT and CDR2 is YYREEE (reference sequence). CDR3 sequence reads: CASSLALTGRAYGYTF. The CDR3 DNA sequence: TGTGCCAGCAGCTTGGCGTTGACAGGGAGGGCTTATGGCTACACCTTC.

The genes are TRBV7-9 and TRBJ2-6, with D perhaps being TRBD1 or TRBD2 (5 bases each). This CDR3 comprises 17 residues. Trimming cost V 1 base and J 7 bases, with 17 bases left between them. In germline, CDR1 is SEHNR, CDR2 FQNEAQ (reference sequence). The CDR3 region is CASSLGDGLSRANVLTF. The CDR3 coding sequence is TGTGCCAGCAGCTTAGGGGACGGGCTCTCGAGAGCCAACGTCCTGACTTTC. The entire variable domain, with the rest obtained from reference TRBV7-9 and TRBJ2-6, is as follows: DTGVSQNPRHKITKRGQNVTFRCDPISEHNRLYWYRQTLGQGPEFLTYFQNEAQLEKSRLLSDRFSAERPKGSFSTLEIQRTEQGDSAMYLCASSLGDGLSRANVLTFGAGSRLTVL.

The chain combines TRBV7-9 with TRBJ1-5; TRBD1 matches at 7 bases. Germline V gene sequence: CDR1 SEHNR, CDR2 FQNEAQ (reference sequence). V shed 2 bases and J 7 bases; nucleotides not matched to a gene: 14. There are 17 residues in the CDR3. CDR3 bases: TGTGCCAGCAGCTTATTGACAGGGAACGGGCTTGGGCAGCCCCAGCATTTT. It translates to CASSLLTGNGLGQPQHF.

This sequence joins TRBV5-1 and TRBJ2-5; weak D call: TRBD2 (6 bases). Germline V gene lookup returns CDR1 SGHRS and CDR2 YFSETQ. The CDR3 extends over 13 amino acids. Trimming shortened V by 5 bases and J by 4 bases, and 12 bases separated the two germline ends. The CDR3 protein is CASRPSVGETQYF. The CDR3 coding sequence is TGCGCCAGCAGGCCTAGCGTAGGAGAGACCCAGTACTTC. The full variable domain, with the rest looked up from reference TRBV5-1 and TRBJ2-5, is KAGVTQTPRYLIKTRGQQVTLSCSPISGHRSVSWYQQTPGQGLQFLFEYFSETQRNKGNFPGRFSGRQFSNSRSEMNVSTLELGDSALYLCASRPSVGETQYFGPGTRLLVL.

The rearrangement uses TRBV27 and TRBJ2-7; 7 bases agree with TRBD2. This CDR3 comprises 13 residues. Germline loops: CDR1 MNHEY, CDR2 SMNVEV (reference sequence). Unmatched junction bases numbered 10, after V lost 8 bases and J lost 6 bases. CDR3 region: CASWGGLLPEQYF. The CDR3 DNA is TGTGCCAGCTGGGGAGGGCTTTTGCCCGAGCAGTACTTC.

CDR3 bases: TGCGCCAGCAGCCAACTTCGGACAGGGAACACTGAAGCTTTCTTT. This sequence encodes CASSQLRTGNTEAFF. The chain is built from TRBV4-3 and TRBJ1-1; 7 bases line up with TRBD1. J lost 1 base, V lost 2 bases, and 4 bases had no gene match. In germline, CDR1 is LGHNA, CDR2 YSLEER. The CDR3 totals 15 residues.

This clone was recorded a few times. The chain uses TRBV30 and TRBJ2-1; 9 bases are a match to TRBD2. V shed 0 bases and J 7 bases; nucleotides not matched to a gene: 7. The germline CDR1 and CDR2 sequences are GTSNPN and SVGIG (reference sequence). The CDR3 has 15 residues. This CDR3 reads CAWSVGLAIRNEQFF. The CDR3 DNA reads TGTGCCTGGAGTGTCGGACTAGCGATTCGGAATGAGCAGTTCTTC. The full variable domain, completed using reference TRBV30 and TRBJ2-1, is SQTIHQWPATLVQPVGSPLSLECTVEGTSNPNLYWYRQAAGRGLQLLFYSVGIGQISSEVPQNLSASRPQDRQFILSSKKLLLSDSGFYLCAWSVGLAIRNEQFFGPGTRLTVL.

The CDR3 loop reads CASSLSPRPPTYGYTF. For the CDR3, the DNA is TGTGCCAGCAGCTTATCCCCCAGGCCCCCTACCTATGGCTACACCTTC. The chain links TRBV7-2 to TRBJ1-2; D is unclear. The V end lost 2 bases, the J end lost 4 bases, and 17 bases lay between the germline ends. Germline V gene sequence: CDR1 SGHTA, CDR2 FQGNSA. This CDR3 spans 16 amino acids.

This sequence joins TRBV5-6 and TRBJ1-5, with D unclear. This CDR3 contains 12 residues. The V gene's germline CDR1 is SGHDT and CDR2 YYEEEE. With 0 bases removed from V and 5 bases from J, the gap between germline ends came to 3 bases. CDR3 nucleotide sequence: TGTGCCAGCAGCTTGGGGGATCAGCCCCAGCATTTT. Residues: CASSLGDQPQHF.

V usage is TRBV18 and J usage is TRBJ1-5; TRBD1 might be the D (5 bases). Germline values: CDR1 KGHSH, CDR2 LQKENI. This CDR3 spans 14 amino acids. V gave up 1 base and J gave up 5 bases, with 9 bases separating them. The CDR3: CASSPRDGDQPQHF. CDR3 in DNA: TGTGCCAGCTCACCACGGGACGGAGATCAGCCCCAGCATTTT.

The chain has TRBV2 and TRBJ2-6; perhaps TRBD1 as D (5 bases). The germline CDR1 and CDR2 sequences are SNHLY and FYNNEI. The CDR3 runs 14 residues. V was trimmed by 3 bases and J by 2 bases, leaving 5 bases between them. The CDR3 sequence: CASSDRAGANVLTF. As DNA, the CDR3 is TGTGCCAGCAGTGACAGGGCTGGGGCCAACGTCCTGACTTTC. The full variable domain, with the rest looked up from reference TRBV2 and TRBJ2-6, is EPEVTQTPSHQVTQMGQEVILRCVPISNHLYFYWYRQILGQKVEFLVSFYNNEISEKSEIFDDQFSVERPDGSNFTLKIRSTKLEDSAMYFCASSDRAGANVLTFGAGSRLTVL.

This chain joins TRBV19 and TRBJ2-3; D perhaps matches TRBD2 (5 bases). V lost 4 bases, J lost 2 bases, and 7 bases lay in between. Germline assignment: CDR1 LNHDA and CDR2 SQIVND (reference sequence). The CDR3 has 13 residues. CDR3 bases: TGTGCCAGTAGTAGCCGGGACACAGATACGCAGTATTTT. Its protein is CASSSRDTDTQYF. Full variable domain (outside the CDR3, taken from reference TRBV19 and TRBJ2-3): DGGITQSPKYLFRKEGQNVTLSCEQNLNHDAMYWYRQDPGQGLRLIYYSQIVNDFQKGDIAEGYSVSREKKESFPLTVTSAQKNPTAFYLCASSSRDTDTQYFGPGTRLTVL.

The J gene is TRBJ2-7, the V gene TRBV6-5; a weak D match, TRBD1 (5 bases). The V and J ends lost 8 bases and 7 bases respectively, with 18 bases between them. The CDR3 sequence is 13 residues long. In germline, CDR1 is MNHEY, CDR2 SVGAGI. CDR3 loop: CASGAKWQGEQYF. CDR3 coding DNA: TGTGCCAGCGGGGCGAAATGGCAAGGGGAGCAGTACTTC.

The V gene is TRBV4-2, the J gene TRBJ2-2; TRBD2 might be the D (5 bases). Trimming removed 2 bases from V and 7 bases from J, with 23 bases in between. The CDR3 is 18 amino acids. Germline V CDR1 and CDR2: LGHNA, YNFKEQ. The CDR3 region is CASSQHAAGLSNIGELFF. DNA of the CDR3: TGTGCCAGCAGCCAACATGCGGCGGGCCTTAGTAATATCGGGGAGCTGTTTTTT.

A remark on this clone: The conserved final phenylalanine or tryptophan is absent from the CDR3, which likely points to a read error. No DNA is shown, since the ends of the CDR3 on it are uncertain; the CDR3 is the one TCRdb lists. This chain joins TRBV5-4 and TRBJ2-7. The CDR3 contains 12 residues when both ends are counted. Germline-derived CDR1 and CDR2 are SGHNT and YYREEE (reference sequence). CDR3 sequence: CASSSYYEDVSI.

The chain recombines TRBV5-1 with TRBJ1-6; unclear D gene. In germline, CDR1 is SGHRS, CDR2 YFSETQ. Trimming took 0 bases from V and 7 from J, leaving 8 bases between them. The CDR3 length is 14 residues. CDR3 sequence (DNA): TGCGCCAGCAGCTTGGCACAGCAAAATTCACCCCTCCACTTT. This translates into CASSLAQQNSPLHF.